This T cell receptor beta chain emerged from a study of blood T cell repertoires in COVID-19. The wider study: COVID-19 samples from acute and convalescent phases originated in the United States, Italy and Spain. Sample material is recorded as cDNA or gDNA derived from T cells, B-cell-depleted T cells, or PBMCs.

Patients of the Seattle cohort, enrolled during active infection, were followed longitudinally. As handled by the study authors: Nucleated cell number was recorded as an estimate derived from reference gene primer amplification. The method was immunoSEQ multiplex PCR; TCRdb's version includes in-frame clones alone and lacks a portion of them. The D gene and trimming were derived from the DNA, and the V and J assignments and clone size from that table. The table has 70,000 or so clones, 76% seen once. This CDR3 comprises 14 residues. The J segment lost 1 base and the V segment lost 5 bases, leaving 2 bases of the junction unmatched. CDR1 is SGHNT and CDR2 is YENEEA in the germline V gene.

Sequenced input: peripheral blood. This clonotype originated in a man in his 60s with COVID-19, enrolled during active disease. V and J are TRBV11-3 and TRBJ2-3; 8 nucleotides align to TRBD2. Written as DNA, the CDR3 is TGTGCCAGCAGCCAGACTAGCGGCACAGATACGCAGTATTTT. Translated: CASSQTSGTDTQYF.